What follows are 32 T cell receptor beta chains derived from one specimen sequenced in a study of identical twins listed by TCRdb under 2016. The library was made by 5' RACE. TCRdb records Illumina HiSeq 2000 as the sequencer. TCRdb handled the public reads itself, with Q25 trimming in fastp and clone calling in MiXCR, and kept productive beta chains. Rows matching on CDR3 protein sequence are summarized as one entry with the most common DNA and genes. The sample data list some 97,000 distinct CDR3 sequences, and about 6% of these were observed just once. The ten top clones hold approximately 12% of the sample. Source material: memory T cells sorted from blood. The cell subset or site label of this sample denotes: CD45RO+ enriched T cells. Source of these receptors: a woman aged 45 to 65 in good health.

This clonotype was detected many times. The chain joins TRBV6-6 to TRBJ2-1; 13 nucleotides match TRBD2. The CDR3 contains 13 residues. CDR1 and CDR2 from the germline V gene are MNHNY and SVGAGI (reference sequence). Unmatched junction bases numbered 5, after V lost 11 bases and J lost 7 bases. CDR3 sequence reads: CAVKTSGGNEQFF. The CDR3 bases are TGTGCCGTCAAGACTAGCGGGGGGAATGAGCAGTTCTTC.

This clonotype was seen ten or more times. The rearrangement joins TRBV5-6 to TRBJ2-5; no reliable D call. The CDR3 runs 13 residues. Germline CDR1 reads SGHDT; CDR2 reads YYEEEE. V lost 4 bases and J lost 2, with 9 bases in between. The CDR3 spells CASSIFLQETQYF. The CDR3 DNA sequence: TGTGCCAGCAGCATCTTTTTGCAAGAGACCCAGTACTTC.

This clonotype was seen ten or more times. This chain joins TRBV30 and TRBJ2-7, with 8 bases aligning to TRBD1. The CDR3 is made up of 14 amino acids. Germline loops: CDR1 GTSNPN, CDR2 SVGIG (reference sequence). The J segment lost 5 bases and the V segment lost 2 bases, leaving 8 bases of the junction unmatched. Here the CDR3 reads CAWSKGGTGHEQYF. As DNA, the CDR3 is TGTGCCTGGAGTAAAGGGGGGACAGGCCACGAGCAGTACTTC.

This clonotype was recorded many times. The chain uses TRBV18 and TRBJ1-5, with 8 bases fitting TRBD1. The CDR3 covers 15 residues. CDR1 KGHSH and CDR2 LQKENI come from the germline V gene. The V segment lost 2 bases and the J segment 6 bases; nucleotides outside the gene matches: 6. CDR3 loop: CASSPEGTGSQPQHF. The DNA for the CDR3 is TGTGCCAGCTCACCAGAAGGGACAGGTAGTCAGCCCCAGCATTTT.

This clonotype was found many times. The J gene is TRBJ2-1, the V gene TRBV5-1; 8 bases map to TRBD2. The CDR3 loop spans 15 amino acids. The germline gives CDR1 SGHRS, CDR2 YFSETQ. V gave up 4 bases and J gave up 7 bases; unmatched junction bases: 10. The CDR3 here is CASSPQAGGRNEQFF. CDR3 sequence (DNA): TGCGCCAGCAGCCCTCAGGCGGGAGGTAGGAATGAGCAGTTCTTC.

This clonotype was seen repeatedly, ten times or more. The V gene is TRBV20-1, the J gene TRBJ2-1; TRBD2 is a possible D gene (6 bases). V was pared by 3 bases and J by 7 bases, with 16 bases between. This CDR3 has 14 amino acids. CDR1 is DFQATT and CDR2 is SNEGSKA in the germline V gene (reference sequence). The CDR3 loop is CSASPGAIRNEQFF. In DNA, the CDR3 is TGCAGTGCTAGCCCGGGAGCCATCCGAAATGAGCAGTTCTTC.

This clonotype was seen more than once but under ten times. V is TRBV5-1 and J is TRBJ2-1; 7 nucleotides align to TRBD2. CDR1 SGHRS and CDR2 YFSETQ come from the germline V gene. After removal of 0 bases from V and 7 bases from J, the junction contained 7 bases not matched to a gene. The length of the CDR3 is 15 residues. DNA of the CDR3: TGCGCCAGCAGCTTGGCCCGGCTAGCGGAAAATGAGCAGTTCTTC. This encodes CASSLARLAENEQFF.

The table lists this clonotype with many counts. The V and J genes are TRBV3-1 and TRBJ2-3; D uncertain. The CDR3 consists of 15 residues. Trimming stripped 4 bases from V and 0 bases from J, with 11 bases between. The germline gives CDR1 LGHDT, CDR2 YNNKEL (reference sequence). The CDR3 protein is CASSPLLASTDTQYF. The DNA of the CDR3 is TGTGCCAGCAGCCCTCTTTTGGCGAGCACAGATACGCAGTATTTT.

This clonotype was counted a few times. The chain recombines TRBV2 with TRBJ2-2; D may correspond to TRBD1 or TRBD2 (5 bases each). This CDR3 is 14 amino acids long. Looked up from germline, CDR1 is SNHLY and CDR2 is FYNNEI. Trimming took off 10 bases at V and 8 bases at J, with 20 bases between the two ends. Written as DNA, the CDR3 is TGTGCCACCACAGACCGAGGGGACGTTGGGGAGCTGTTTTTT. Its protein is CATTDRGDVGELFF.

This clonotype was found many times. The chain recombines TRBV7-3 with TRBJ2-5; perhaps TRBD2 as D (6 bases). Per the germline V gene, CDR1 is SGHTA and CDR2 is FQGTGA. The CDR3 length is 13 residues. The V end was cut by 2 bases, the J end by 3 bases, with 7 bases between. This CDR3 reads CASSLREKETQYF. Here the CDR3 DNA reads TGTGCCAGCAGCTTACGGGAGAAAGAGACCCAGTACTTC.

This clonotype was found a few times. This rearrangement joins TRBV18 to TRBJ1-4; 7 nucleotides line up with TRBD1. This CDR3 has 16 residues. V shed 1 base, J shed 0 bases, and the junction held 2 bases outside the gene matches. The germline CDR1 and CDR2 sequences are KGHSH and LQKENI. The CDR3 nucleotides are TGTGCCAGCTCACCACGCCAGGGGGCAACTAATGAAAAACTGTTTTTT. Translated, it gives CASSPRQGATNEKLFF.

This clonotype was counted ten times or more. V gene TRBV14 combines with J gene TRBJ2-7; D ambiguous. The V and J ends lost 0 bases and 0 bases respectively, with 6 bases between them. The CDR3 spans 14 residues. Per the germline V gene, CDR1 is SGHDN and CDR2 is FVKESK. CDR3 protein: CASSQDMNSYEQYF. The CDR3 DNA reads as TGTGCCAGCAGCCAAGATATGAACTCCTACGAGCAGTACTTC. Full variable domain (rest looked up from reference TRBV14 and TRBJ2-7): EAGVTQFPSHSVIEKGQTVTLRCDPISGHDNLYWYRRVMGKEIKFLLHFVKESKQDESGMPNNRFLAERTGGTYSTLKVQPAELEDSGVYFCASSQDMNSYEQYFGPGTRLTVT.

This clonotype has a count of ten or more. The V gene is TRBV5-1, the J gene TRBJ1-4; D remains unclear. This CDR3 contains 14 residues. Germline lookup yields CDR1 SGHRS and CDR2 YFSETQ. The V and J ends lost 4 bases and 5 bases respectively, with 12 bases between them. The CDR3: CASSLPSGNEKLFF. The CDR3 nucleotides read TGCGCCAGCAGCCTACCGTCAGGCAATGAAAAACTGTTTTTT.

This clonotype was seen ten or more times. The rearrangement uses TRBV12-3 or TRBV12-4 and TRBJ1-2; 9 bases are shared with TRBD1. The CDR3 runs to 13 residues. V lost 6 bases, J lost 8 bases, and 7 bases stayed unmatched. The CDR3 nucleotides read TGTGCCAGCAGCTCGAACAGGGGGCGCGGCTACACCTTC. This codes for CASSSNRGRGYTF.

Ten or more counts support this clonotype. This chain uses TRBV24-1 with TRBJ2-1, with unresolved D. Germline CDR1 reads KGHDR; CDR2 reads SFDVKD. The V end was cut by 9 bases, the J end by 10 bases, with 9 bases between. The CDR3 consists of 10 residues. The CDR3 sequence: CATLVSEQFF. DNA for the CDR3: TGTGCCACCCTTGTAAGCGAGCAGTTCTTC.

Many counts were recorded for this clonotype. The rearrangement uses TRBV5-1 and TRBJ2-5; possibly TRBD1 or TRBD2 for D (5 bases each). Germline CDR1 SGHRS, CDR2 YFSETQ. The ends were cut back, 4 bases at V and 2 bases at J, with 18 bases in the middle. The CDR3 runs 16 residues. The CDR3 loop is CASSPNPGTGQETQYF. The CDR3 DNA reads as TGCGCCAGCAGCCCAAACCCCGGGACGGGACAAGAGACCCAGTACTTC.

This clonotype was counted ten times or more. CDR3 sequence reads: CASSRVAGYEQFF. The CDR3 DNA is TGTGCCAGCAGCCGAGTAGCGGGGTATGAGCAGTTCTTC. V gene TRBV3-1 combines with J gene TRBJ2-1; 8 bases align to TRBD2. CDR1 and CDR2 (germline): LGHDT, YNNKEL (reference sequence). The ends lost 4 bases at V and 8 bases at J; junction bases unmatched: 4. The CDR3 loop spans 13 amino acids.

This clonotype was counted at least ten times. The chain uses TRBV5-6 and TRBJ1-2; 9 bases agree with TRBD1. Germline CDR1 and CDR2: SGHDT and YYEEEE. V trimming: 3 bases; J trimming: 5 bases; junction bases outside the gene matches: 5. The length of the CDR3 is 14 residues. The CDR3 sequence is CASSSGQGIYGYTF. CDR3 in DNA: TGTGCCAGCAGCTCCGGACAGGGGATTTATGGCTACACCTTC.

This clonotype was detected a few times. The V and J genes are TRBV11-2 and TRBJ1-1; no clear D. This CDR3 region has 16 residues. Trimming removed 1 base at V and 0 bases at J, with 12 bases between. Germline V CDR1 and CDR2: SGHAT, FQNNGV. The CDR3 DNA reads TGTGCCAGCAGCTTAGGTGTAACAGTGATGAACACTGAAGCTTTCTTT. The encoded protein is CASSLGVTVMNTEAFF.

This clonotype was recorded many times. The V and J genes are TRBV5-4 and TRBJ1-2, with D perhaps matching TRBD1 (5 bases). Trimming left V 0 bases short and J 3 bases short, with 9 bases between. The CDR3 consists of 14 residues. Germline V gene sequence: CDR1 SGHNT, CDR2 YYREEE (reference sequence). This CDR3 reads CASSLAQGHYGYTF. CDR3 coding DNA: TGTGCCAGCAGCTTGGCCCAGGGTCACTATGGCTACACCTTC.

The chain is built from TRBV3-1 and TRBJ2-3, with D possibly TRBD2 on 6 matching bases. The CDR3 is 14 amino acids. V dropped 5 bases and J dropped 3 bases, with 12 bases sitting between them. Germline lookup yields CDR1 LGHDT and CDR2 YNNKEL (reference sequence). This chain's CDR3 is CASSSGAPTDTQYF. The CDR3 nucleotides are TGTGCCAGCAGCTCGGGAGCTCCAACAGATACGCAGTATTTT.

This clonotype occurred many times. The V call is TRBV10-3, the J call TRBJ1-5; D remains ambiguous. V lost 0 bases and J lost 4, with 10 bases in between. The CDR3 has 15 residues. Germline V gene sequence: CDR1 ENHRY, CDR2 SYGVKD. The CDR3 region is CAISESLSGNQPQHF. The CDR3 DNA is TGTGCCATCAGTGAGTCGCTATCGGGTAATCAGCCCCAGCATTTT.

This clonotype has a count of ten or more. The chain joins TRBV30 to TRBJ1-2; no definite D call. This CDR3 has 17 residues. Trimming shortened V by 0 bases and J by 5 bases, and 22 bases separated the two germline ends. Germline V gene sequence: CDR1 GTSNPN, CDR2 SVGIG (reference sequence). In DNA, the CDR3 is TGTGCCTGGAGTGTATCTTTTCAGGCCGAAGGAGGTTATGGCTACACCTTC. This gives the protein CAWSVSFQAEGGYGYTF.

V gene TRBV19 combines with J gene TRBJ2-1, with D unclear. The CDR3 sequence is 14 residues long. The V end was cut by 1 base, the J end by 8 bases, with 12 bases between. Germline CDR1 reads LNHDA; CDR2 reads SQIVND (reference sequence). CDR3 DNA sequence: TGTGCCAGTAGTATAGCCAGCCGGAGCGATGAGCAGTTCTTC. This codes for CASSIASRSDEQFF.

This clonotype was found many times. The chain combines TRBV5-6 with TRBJ2-5, with 11 bases fitting TRBD2. Germline CDR1 and CDR2: SGHDT and YYEEEE. The CDR3 sequence is 16 residues long. V lost 4 bases and J lost 5; bases outside the gene matches: 10. The CDR3 protein is CASSHLLAGDVETQYF. CDR3 nucleotides: TGTGCCAGCAGCCACCTACTAGCGGGAGATGTGGAGACCCAGTACTTC.

This chain uses TRBV12-3 or TRBV12-4 with TRBJ2-1; D possibly corresponds to TRBD1 (6 bases). Trimming took off 1 base at V and 0 bases at J, with 7 bases between the two ends. The CDR3 length is 15 residues. This CDR3 is CASSLEGGSYNEQFF. For the CDR3, the DNA is TGTGCCAGCAGTTTAGAAGGGGGCTCCTACAATGAGCAGTTCTTC.

This clonotype was observed many times. This chain uses TRBV20-1 with TRBJ1-1, with D possibly TRBD1 on 6 matching bases. Germline V gene lookup returns CDR1 DFQATT and CDR2 SNEGSKA (reference sequence). Trimming stripped 6 bases from V and 8 bases from J, with 25 bases between. The CDR3 spans 15 residues. DNA of the CDR3: TGCAGTGCCTCAACCCTAGGACAGACAGGTCAGGAAGCTTTCTTT. Its translation: CSASTLGQTGQEAFF.

This clonotype was found many times. The genes are TRBV5-1 and TRBJ2-7, with 8 bases lining up with TRBD1. This CDR3 is built from 17 residues. Unmatched junction bases numbered 12, after V lost 0 bases and J lost 4 bases. The germline V gene has CDR1 SGHRS and CDR2 YFSETQ. The CDR3 DNA reads as TGCGCCAGCAGCTTGGCGACCGGCGGACAGGGATTGTACGAGCAGTACTTC. Translated, it gives CASSLATGGQGLYEQYF.

V gene TRBV5-1 combines with J gene TRBJ2-1; D possibly corresponds to TRBD2 (5 bases). There are 15 residues in the CDR3. Between the trimmed V and J ends, which lost 1 base and 1 base, there was a span of 9 bases. CDR1 is SGHRS, CDR2 YFSETQ, per germline. The CDR3 coding sequence is TGCGCCAGCAGCTTGTCACGGGATTCCTACAATGAGCAGTTCTTC. It codes for CASSLSRDSYNEQFF.

Worth noting for this clonotype: A clone one base away is much larger, so this may be a read error. The CDR3 carries no conserved terminal phenylalanine or tryptophan, so it likely arises from a read error. The chain has TRBV5-5 and TRBJ2-1; 14 nucleotides match TRBD2. V dropped 3 bases and J dropped 7; count of bases not matched to a gene: 3. CDR3 size: 15 residues. Germline loops: CDR1 SGHKS, CDR2 YYEKEE (reference sequence). The CDR3 DNA sequence: TGTGCCAGCAGCTCGGGACTAGCGGGAGTGAATGAGCAGTTCTAC. Its protein is CASSSGLAGVNEQFY.

To note about this clonotype: A much bigger clone sits one base away, suggesting this may be a read error. This chain uses TRBV10-3 with TRBJ2-7; D could derive from TRBD1 or TRBD2 (5 bases each). From germline, CDR1 is ENHRY and CDR2 SYGVKD. This CDR3 is 11 amino acids long. The CDR3 protein is CAISRGYEQCF. Written as DNA, the CDR3 is TGTGCCATCAGCCGGGGCTACGAGCAGTGCTTC.

This clonotype was detected many times. The rearrangement uses TRBV7-9 and TRBJ2-7; no firm D call. CDR3 size: 13 residues. V was pared by 5 bases and J by 7 bases, with 15 bases between. The V gene's germline CDR1 is SEHNR and CDR2 FQNEAQ (reference sequence). The DNA for the CDR3 is TGTGCCAGCAGCGCGGACCAGATCGGGGAGCAGTACTTC. Its translation: CASSADQIGEQYF.